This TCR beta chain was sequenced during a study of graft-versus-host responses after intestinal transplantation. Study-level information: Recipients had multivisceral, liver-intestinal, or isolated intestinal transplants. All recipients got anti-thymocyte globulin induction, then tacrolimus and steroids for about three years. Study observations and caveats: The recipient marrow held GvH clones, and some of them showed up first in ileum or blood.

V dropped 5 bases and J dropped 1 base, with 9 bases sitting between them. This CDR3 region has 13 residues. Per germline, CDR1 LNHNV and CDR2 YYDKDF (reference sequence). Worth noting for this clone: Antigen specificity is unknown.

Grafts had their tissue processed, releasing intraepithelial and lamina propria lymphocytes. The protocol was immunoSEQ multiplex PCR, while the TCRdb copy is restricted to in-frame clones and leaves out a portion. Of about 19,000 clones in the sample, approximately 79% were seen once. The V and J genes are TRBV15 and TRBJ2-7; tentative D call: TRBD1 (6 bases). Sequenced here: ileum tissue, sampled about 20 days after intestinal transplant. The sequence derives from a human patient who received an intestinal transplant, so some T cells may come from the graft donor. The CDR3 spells CATSGQYSYEQYF. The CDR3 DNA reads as TGTGCCACCAGCGGACAGTATTCCTACGAGCAGTACTTC.